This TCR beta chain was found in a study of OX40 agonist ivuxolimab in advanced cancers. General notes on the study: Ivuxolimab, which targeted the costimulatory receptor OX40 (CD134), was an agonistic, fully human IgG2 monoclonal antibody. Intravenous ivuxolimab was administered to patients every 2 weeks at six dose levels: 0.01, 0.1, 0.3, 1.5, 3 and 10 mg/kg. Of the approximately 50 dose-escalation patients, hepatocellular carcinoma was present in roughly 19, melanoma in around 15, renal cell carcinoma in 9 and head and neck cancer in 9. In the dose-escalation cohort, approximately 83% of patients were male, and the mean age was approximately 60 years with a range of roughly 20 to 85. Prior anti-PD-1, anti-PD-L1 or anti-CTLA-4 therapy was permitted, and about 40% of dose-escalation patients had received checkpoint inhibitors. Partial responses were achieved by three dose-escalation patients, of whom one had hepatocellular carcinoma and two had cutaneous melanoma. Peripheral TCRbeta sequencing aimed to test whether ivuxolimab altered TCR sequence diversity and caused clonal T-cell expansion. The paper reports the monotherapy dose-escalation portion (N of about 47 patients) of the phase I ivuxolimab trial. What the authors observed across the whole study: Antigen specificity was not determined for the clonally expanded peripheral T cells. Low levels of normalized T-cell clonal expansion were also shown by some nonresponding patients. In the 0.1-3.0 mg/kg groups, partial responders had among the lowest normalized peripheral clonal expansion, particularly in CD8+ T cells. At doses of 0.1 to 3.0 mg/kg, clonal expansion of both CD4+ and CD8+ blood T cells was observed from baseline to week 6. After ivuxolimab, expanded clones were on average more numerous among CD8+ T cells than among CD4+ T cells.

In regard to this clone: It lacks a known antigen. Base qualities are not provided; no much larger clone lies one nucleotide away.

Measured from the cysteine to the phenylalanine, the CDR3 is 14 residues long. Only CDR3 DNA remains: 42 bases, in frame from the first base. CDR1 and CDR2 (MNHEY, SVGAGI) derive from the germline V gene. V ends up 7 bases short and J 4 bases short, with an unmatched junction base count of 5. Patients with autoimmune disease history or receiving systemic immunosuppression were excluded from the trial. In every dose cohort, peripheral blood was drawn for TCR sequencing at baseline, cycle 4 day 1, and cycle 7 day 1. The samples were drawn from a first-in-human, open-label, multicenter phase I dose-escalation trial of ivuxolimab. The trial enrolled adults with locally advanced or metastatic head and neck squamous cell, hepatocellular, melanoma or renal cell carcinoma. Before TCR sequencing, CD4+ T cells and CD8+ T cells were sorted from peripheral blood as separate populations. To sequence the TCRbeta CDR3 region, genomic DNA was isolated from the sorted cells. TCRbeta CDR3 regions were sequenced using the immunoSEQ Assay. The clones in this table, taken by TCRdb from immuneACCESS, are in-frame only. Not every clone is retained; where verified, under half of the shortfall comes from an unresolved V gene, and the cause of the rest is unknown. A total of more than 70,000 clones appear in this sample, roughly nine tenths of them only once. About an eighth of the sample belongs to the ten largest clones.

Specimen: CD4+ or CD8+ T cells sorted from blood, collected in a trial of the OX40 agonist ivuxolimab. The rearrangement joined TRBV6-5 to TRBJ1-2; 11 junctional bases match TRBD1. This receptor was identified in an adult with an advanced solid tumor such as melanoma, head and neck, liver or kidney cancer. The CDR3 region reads CASTRDRGTYGYTF. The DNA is TGTGCCAGCACCCGGGACAGGGGGACCTATGGCTACACCTTC.